These 9 T cell receptor beta chains were all obtained from the same sample, sequenced in a study of Tregs in tolerant kidney transplant recipients. Sequencing was performed with immunoSEQ multiplex PCR; in TCRdb, only in-frame clones are kept and a portion is missing. The sample lists roughly 250,000 clones, around 82% occurring once. Material for sequencing was CD4+ T cells from blood. These receptors were collected from a human donor in good health.

The chain is built from TRBV7-9 and TRBJ1-5; D is possibly TRBD1 (6 bases). Germline V gene sequence: CDR1 SEHNR, CDR2 FQNEAQ (reference sequence). CDR3 size: 18 residues. Trimming stripped 3 bases from V and 0 bases from J, with 18 bases between. In DNA form, the CDR3 reads TGTGCCAGCAGCTTCTGGGGGAGGGGGTCCTATAGCAATCAGCCCCAGCATTTT. This translates into CASSFWGRGSYSNQPQHF. Based on the CDR3 plus reference TRBV7-9 and TRBJ1-5, the full variable domain is DTGVSQNPRHKITKRGQNVTFRCDPISEHNRLYWYRQTLGQGPEFLTYFQNEAQLEKSRLLSDRFSAERPKGSFSTLEIQRTEQGDSAMYLCASSFWGRGSYSNQPQHFGDGTRLSIL.

This rearrangement joins TRBV6-5 to TRBJ1-2; D remains ambiguous. Trimming took off 2 bases at V and 3 bases at J, with 4 bases between the two ends. The V gene's germline CDR1 is MNHEY and CDR2 SVGAGI. The CDR3 sequence is 12 residues long. CDR3 loop: CASSYEDYGYTF. The CDR3 nucleotides read TGTGCCAGCAGTTACGAGGACTATGGCTACACCTTC.

V gene TRBV11-2 combines with J gene TRBJ2-2; D gene ambiguous. Germline V CDR1 and CDR2: SGHAT, FQNNGV. The V end lost 5 bases, the J end lost 3 bases, and 10 bases lay between the germline ends. The CDR3 contains 14 residues. CDR3 nucleotide sequence: TGTGCCAGCAGCACAACCGTATACACCGGGGAGCTGTTTTTT. It specifies CASSTTVYTGELFF.

The rearrangement links TRBV19 to TRBJ1-4; maybe TRBD1 (5 bases). The CDR3 is 15 amino acids. The V end was cut by 4 bases, the J end by 5 bases, with 14 bases between. Germline values: CDR1 LNHDA, CDR2 SQIVND (reference sequence). The CDR3 nucleotides read TGTGCCAGTAGTACCCCCGGGGACGCAAATGAAAAACTGTTTTTT. Translated: CASSTPGDANEKLFF.

This chain connects TRBV5-4 to TRBJ1-2, with 11 bases that match TRBD1. The CDR3 is made up of 15 amino acids. Germline CDR1 is SGHNT and CDR2 is YYREEE (reference sequence). The V segment lost 3 bases and the J segment 2 bases; nucleotides outside the gene matches: 3. In DNA form, the CDR3 reads TGTGCCAGCAGCTCCCGGACAGGGGGCAACTATGGCTACACCTTC. It is translated as CASSSRTGGNYGYTF.

This sequence joins TRBV4-1 and TRBJ1-2; 11 bases are a match to TRBD1. J was trimmed by 4 bases and V by 3 bases; bases with no gene match: 4. CDR1 and CDR2 (germline): MGHRA, YSYEKL. CDR3 length equals 15 residues. DNA for the CDR3: TGCGCCAGCAGCCAGGGGACAGGGGGGAGCTATGGCTACACCTTC. Amino acid sequence: CASSQGTGGSYGYTF.

V usage is TRBV2 and J usage is TRBJ2-2; TRBD1 matches 7 bases. In germline, CDR1 is SNHLY, CDR2 FYNNEI. This CDR3 spans 16 amino acids. The ends lost 0 bases at V and 7 bases at J; junction bases unmatched: 8. The CDR3 bases are TGTGCCAGCAGTGAAGCGGGGACAGAACGGGACGGGGAGCTGTTTTTT. Protein product: CASSEAGTERDGELFF. Together with reference TRBV2 and TRBJ2-2, the CDR3 gives the full variable domain: EPEVTQTPSHQVTQMGQEVILRCVPISNHLYFYWYRQILGQKVEFLVSFYNNEISEKSEIFDDQFSVERPDGSNFTLKIRSTKLEDSAMYFCASSEAGTERDGELFFGEGSRLTVL.

This clone was found once. The J gene is TRBJ2-7, the V gene TRBV28; TRBD1 might be the D (5 bases). The CDR3 contains 14 residues. Germline V gene lookup returns CDR1 MDHEN and CDR2 SYDVKM. V was clipped by 6 bases and J by 2 bases, with 14 bases between them. CDR3 amino acids: CASRVSGAAYEQYF. The CDR3, as DNA: TGTGCCAGCAGAGTTTCTGGGGCTGCCTACGAGCAGTACTTC.

On this clone itself: Sequence at one end of the junction differs from germline and may be a read error. V and J are TRBV2 and TRBJ2-6; tentatively, D is TRBD1 or TRBD2 (5 bases each). The CDR3 runs to 18 residues. Germline V CDR1 and CDR2: SNHLY, FYNNEI. In DNA, the CDR3 is TGTGCCAGCACGCCCGGGGCAGGGATACCCTCTGGGGCCAACGTCCCGACTTTC. Translating gives CASTPGAGIPSGANVPTF.